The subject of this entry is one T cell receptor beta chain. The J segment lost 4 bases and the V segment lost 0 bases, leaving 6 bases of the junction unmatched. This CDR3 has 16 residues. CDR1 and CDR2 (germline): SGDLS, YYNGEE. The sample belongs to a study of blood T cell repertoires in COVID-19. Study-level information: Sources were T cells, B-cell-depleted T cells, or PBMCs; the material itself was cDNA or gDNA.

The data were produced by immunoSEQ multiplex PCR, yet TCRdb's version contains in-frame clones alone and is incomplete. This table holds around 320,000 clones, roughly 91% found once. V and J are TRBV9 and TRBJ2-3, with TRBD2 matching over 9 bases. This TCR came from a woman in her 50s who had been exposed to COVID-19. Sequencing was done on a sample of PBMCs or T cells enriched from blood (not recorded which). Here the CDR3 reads CASSVDAGGLSDTQYF. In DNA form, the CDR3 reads TGTGCCAGCAGCGTAGACGCGGGGGGGCTCTCAGATACGCAGTATTTT.